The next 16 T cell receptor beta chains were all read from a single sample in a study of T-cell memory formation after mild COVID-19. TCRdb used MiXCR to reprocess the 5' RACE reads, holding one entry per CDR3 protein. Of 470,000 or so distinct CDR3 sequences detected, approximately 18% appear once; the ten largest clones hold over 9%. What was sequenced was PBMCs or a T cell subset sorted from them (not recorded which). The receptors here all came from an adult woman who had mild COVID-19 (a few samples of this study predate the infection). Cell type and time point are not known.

The CDR3 DNA reads as TGTGCCAGCAACCCCCTCCCCGGGGGGGCCGGCGGGGAGCTGTTTTTT. This encodes CASNPLPGGAGGELFF. This chain joins TRBV9 and TRBJ2-2; 8 positions agree with TRBD2. Per the germline V gene, CDR1 is SGDLS and CDR2 is YYNGEE. CDR3 length: 16 residues. V trimming: 6 bases; J trimming: 7 bases; junction bases outside the gene matches: 14. Full variable domain (remainder filled in from reference TRBV9 and TRBJ2-2): DSGVTQTPKHLITATGQRVTLRCSPRSGDLSVYWYQQSLDQGLQFLIQYYNGEERAKGNILERFSAQQFPDLHSELNLSSLELGDSALYFCASNPLPGGAGGELFFGEGSRLTVL.

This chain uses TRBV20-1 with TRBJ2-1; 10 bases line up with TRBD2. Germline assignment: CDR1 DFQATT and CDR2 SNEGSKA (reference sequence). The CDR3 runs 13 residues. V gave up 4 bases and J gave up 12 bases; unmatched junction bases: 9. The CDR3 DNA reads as TGCAGTGCTAAATCTAGCGGGAGTAGGGGGCAGTTCTTC. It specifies CSAKSSGSRGQFF.

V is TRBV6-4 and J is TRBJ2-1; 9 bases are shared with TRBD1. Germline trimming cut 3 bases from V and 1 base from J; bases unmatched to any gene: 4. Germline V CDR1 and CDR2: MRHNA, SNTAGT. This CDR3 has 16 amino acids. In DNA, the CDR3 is TGTGCCAGCAGTGATCATGGACAGGGGTCCTACAATGAGCAGTTCTTC. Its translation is CASSDHGQGSYNEQFF.

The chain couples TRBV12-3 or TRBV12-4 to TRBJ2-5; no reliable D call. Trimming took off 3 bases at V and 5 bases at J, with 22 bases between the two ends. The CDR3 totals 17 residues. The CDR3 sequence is CASSFSSAAPGSETQYF. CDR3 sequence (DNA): TGTGCCAGCAGTTTTTCGAGCGCAGCCCCCGGTTCGGAGACCCAGTACTTC.

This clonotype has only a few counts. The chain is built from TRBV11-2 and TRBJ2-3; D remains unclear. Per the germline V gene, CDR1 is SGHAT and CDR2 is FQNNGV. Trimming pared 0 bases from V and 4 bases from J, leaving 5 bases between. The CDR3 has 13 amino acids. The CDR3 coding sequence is TGTGCCAGCAGCTTAGATCGTGCAGATACGCAGTATTTT. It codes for CASSLDRADTQYF.

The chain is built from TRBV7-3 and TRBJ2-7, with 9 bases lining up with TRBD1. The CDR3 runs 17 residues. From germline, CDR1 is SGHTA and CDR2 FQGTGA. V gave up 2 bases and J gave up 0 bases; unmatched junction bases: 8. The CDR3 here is CASSLPGTGHSSYEQYF. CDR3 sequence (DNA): TGTGCCAGCAGCTTACCCGGGACAGGGCATAGCTCCTACGAGCAGTACTTC.

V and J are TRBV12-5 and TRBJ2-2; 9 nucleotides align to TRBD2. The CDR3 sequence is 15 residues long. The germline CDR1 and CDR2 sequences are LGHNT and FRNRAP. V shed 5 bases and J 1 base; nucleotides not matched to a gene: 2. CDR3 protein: CASGRTSENTGELFF. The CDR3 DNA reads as TGTGCTAGTGGTCGGACTAGCGAGAACACCGGGGAGCTGTTTTTT. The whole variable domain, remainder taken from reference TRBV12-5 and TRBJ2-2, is DARVTQTPRHKVTEMGQEVTMRCQPILGHNTVFWYRQTMMQGLELLAYFRNRAPLDDSGMPKDRFSAEMPDATLATLKIQPSEPRDSAVYFCASGRTSENTGELFFGEGSRLTVL.

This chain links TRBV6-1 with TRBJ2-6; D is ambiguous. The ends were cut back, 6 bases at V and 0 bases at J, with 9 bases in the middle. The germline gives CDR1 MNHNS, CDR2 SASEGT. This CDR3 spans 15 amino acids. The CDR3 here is CASRALISGANVLTF. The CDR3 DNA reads TGTGCCAGCAGGGCCCTGATCTCTGGGGCCAACGTCCTGACTTTC.

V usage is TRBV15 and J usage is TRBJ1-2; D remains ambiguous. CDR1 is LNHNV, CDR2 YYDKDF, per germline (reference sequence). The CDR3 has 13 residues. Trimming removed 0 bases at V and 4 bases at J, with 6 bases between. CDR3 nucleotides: TGTGCCACCAGCAGAGATCGCAGCTATGGCTACACCTTC. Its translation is CATSRDRSYGYTF.

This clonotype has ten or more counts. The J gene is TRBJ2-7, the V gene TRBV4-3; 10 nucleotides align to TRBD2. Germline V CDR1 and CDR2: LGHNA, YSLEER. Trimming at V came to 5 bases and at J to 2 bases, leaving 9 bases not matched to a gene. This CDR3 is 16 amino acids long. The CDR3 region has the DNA TGCGCCAGCAGCATGGGGCTAGCGGGAGAAACCTACGAGCAGTACTTC. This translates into CASSMGLAGETYEQYF.

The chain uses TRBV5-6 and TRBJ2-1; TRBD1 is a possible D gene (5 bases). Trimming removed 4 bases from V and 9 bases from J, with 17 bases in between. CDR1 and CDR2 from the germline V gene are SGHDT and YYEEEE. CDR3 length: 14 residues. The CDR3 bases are TGTGCCAGCAGCCCCCCTCTCAGGGTTGGTGAGCAGTTCTTC. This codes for CASSPPLRVGEQFF.

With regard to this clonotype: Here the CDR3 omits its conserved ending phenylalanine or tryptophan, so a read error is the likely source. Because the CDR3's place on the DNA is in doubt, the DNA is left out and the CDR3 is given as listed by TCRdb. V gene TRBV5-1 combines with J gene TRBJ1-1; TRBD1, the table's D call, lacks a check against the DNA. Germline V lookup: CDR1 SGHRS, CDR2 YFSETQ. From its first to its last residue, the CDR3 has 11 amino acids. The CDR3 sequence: CASSLEAGKPL.

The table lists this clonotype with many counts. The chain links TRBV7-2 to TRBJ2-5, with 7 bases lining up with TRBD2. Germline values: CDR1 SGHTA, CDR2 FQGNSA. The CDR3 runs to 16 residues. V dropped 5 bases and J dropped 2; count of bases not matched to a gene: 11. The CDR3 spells CASSPGVGGGQETQYF. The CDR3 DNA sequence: TGTGCCAGCAGCCCAGGTGTGGGCGGGGGTCAAGAGACCCAGTACTTC.

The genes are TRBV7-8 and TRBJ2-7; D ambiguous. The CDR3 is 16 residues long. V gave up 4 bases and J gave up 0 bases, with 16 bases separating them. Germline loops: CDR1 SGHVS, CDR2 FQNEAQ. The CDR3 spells CASSSNGPPSSYEQYF. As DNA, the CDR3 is TGTGCCAGCAGCTCCAACGGACCGCCAAGCTCCTACGAGCAGTACTTC.

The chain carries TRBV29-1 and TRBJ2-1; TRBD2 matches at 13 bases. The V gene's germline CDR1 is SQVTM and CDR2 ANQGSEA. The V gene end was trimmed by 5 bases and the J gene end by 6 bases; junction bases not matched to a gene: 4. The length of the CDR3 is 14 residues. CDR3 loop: CSVRLAGGINEQFF. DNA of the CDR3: TGCAGCGTTCGACTAGCGGGAGGTATCAATGAGCAGTTCTTC.

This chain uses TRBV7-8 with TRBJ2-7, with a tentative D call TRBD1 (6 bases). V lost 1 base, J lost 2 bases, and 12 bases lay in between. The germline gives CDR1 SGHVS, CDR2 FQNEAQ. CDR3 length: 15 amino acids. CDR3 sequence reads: CASSLEAGVPYEQYF. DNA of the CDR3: TGTGCCAGCAGCTTAGAGGCAGGGGTCCCCTACGAGCAGTACTTC. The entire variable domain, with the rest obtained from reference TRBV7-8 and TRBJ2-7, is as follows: GAGVSQSPRYKVAKRGQDVALRCDPISGHVSLFWYQQALGQGPEFLTYFQNEAQLDKSGLPSDRFFAERPEGSVSTLKIQRTQQEDSAVYLCASSLEAGVPYEQYFGPGTRLTVT.